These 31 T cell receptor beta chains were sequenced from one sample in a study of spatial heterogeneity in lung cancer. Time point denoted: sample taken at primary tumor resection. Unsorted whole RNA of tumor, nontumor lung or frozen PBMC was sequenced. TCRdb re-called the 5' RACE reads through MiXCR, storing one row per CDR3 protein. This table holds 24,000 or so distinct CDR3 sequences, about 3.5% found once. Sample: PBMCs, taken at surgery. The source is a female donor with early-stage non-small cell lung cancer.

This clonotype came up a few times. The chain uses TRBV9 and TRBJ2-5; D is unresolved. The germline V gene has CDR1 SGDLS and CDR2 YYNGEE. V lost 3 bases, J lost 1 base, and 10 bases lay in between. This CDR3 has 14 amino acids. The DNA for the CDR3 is TGTGCCAGCAGCGATGGACGCCTCCAAGAGACCCAGTACTTC. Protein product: CASSDGRLQETQYF.

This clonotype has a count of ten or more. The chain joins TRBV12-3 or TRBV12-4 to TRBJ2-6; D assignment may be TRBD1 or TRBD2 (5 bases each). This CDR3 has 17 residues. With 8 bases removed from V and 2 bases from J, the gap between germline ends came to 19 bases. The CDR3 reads CASRGRKQVAGANVLTF. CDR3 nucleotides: TGTGCCAGCCGGGGACGAAAACAGGTGGCTGGGGCCAACGTCCTGACTTTC.

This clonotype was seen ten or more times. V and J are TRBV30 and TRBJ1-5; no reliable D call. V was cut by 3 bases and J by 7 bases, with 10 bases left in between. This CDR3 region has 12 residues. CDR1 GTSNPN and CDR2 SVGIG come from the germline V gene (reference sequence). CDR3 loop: CAWSERHQPQHF. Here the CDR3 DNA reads TGTGCCTGGAGCGAAAGACACCAGCCCCAGCATTTT.

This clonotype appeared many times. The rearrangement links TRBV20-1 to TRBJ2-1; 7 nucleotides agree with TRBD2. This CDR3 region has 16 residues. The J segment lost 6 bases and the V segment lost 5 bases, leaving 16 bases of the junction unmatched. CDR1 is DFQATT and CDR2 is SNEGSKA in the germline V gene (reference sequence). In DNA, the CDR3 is TGCAGTGCTGGGGACCCGGGAGGTAGAGATCCCAATGAGCAGTTCTTC. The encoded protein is CSAGDPGGRDPNEQFF.

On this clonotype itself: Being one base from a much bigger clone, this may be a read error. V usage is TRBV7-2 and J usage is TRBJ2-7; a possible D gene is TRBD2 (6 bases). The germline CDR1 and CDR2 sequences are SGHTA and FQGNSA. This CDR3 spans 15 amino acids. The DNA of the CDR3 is TGTGCCAGCAGCTTAGTTCCGGGAGCGGTCTACGAGCAGCACTTC. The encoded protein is CASSLVPGAVYEQHF.

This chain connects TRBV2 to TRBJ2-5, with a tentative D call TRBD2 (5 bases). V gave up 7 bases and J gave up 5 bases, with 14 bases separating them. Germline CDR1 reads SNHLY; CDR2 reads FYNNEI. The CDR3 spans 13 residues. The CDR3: CASKERTAETQYF. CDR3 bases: TGTGCCAGCAAGGAGCGGACTGCGGAGACCCAGTACTTC.

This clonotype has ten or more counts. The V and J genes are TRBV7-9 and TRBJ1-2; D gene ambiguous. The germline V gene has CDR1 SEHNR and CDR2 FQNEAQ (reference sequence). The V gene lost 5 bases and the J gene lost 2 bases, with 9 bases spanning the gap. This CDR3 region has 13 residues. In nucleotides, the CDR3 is TGTGCCAGCAGCCCCGTCGTGAACTATGGCTACACCTTC. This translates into CASSPVVNYGYTF.

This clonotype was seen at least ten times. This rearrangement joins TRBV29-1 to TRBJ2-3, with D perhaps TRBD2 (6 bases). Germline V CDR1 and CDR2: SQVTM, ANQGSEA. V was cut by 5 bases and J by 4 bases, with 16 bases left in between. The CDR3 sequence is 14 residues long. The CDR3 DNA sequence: TGCAGCGTTCCTGCGGGACTTAACCCAGATACGCAGTATTTT. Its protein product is CSVPAGLNPDTQYF.

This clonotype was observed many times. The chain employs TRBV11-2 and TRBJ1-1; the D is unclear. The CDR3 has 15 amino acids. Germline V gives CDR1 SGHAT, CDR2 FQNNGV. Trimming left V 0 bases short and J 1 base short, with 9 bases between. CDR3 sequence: CASSLDPGPNTEAFF. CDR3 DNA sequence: TGTGCCAGCAGCTTAGATCCAGGCCCGAACACTGAAGCTTTCTTT.

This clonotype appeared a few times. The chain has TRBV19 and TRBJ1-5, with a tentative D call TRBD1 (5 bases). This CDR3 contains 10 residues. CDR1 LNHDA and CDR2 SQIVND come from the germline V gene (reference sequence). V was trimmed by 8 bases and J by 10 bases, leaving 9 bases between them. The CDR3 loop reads CASGGGPQHF. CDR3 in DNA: TGTGCCAGTGGGGGAGGCCCCCAGCATTTT.

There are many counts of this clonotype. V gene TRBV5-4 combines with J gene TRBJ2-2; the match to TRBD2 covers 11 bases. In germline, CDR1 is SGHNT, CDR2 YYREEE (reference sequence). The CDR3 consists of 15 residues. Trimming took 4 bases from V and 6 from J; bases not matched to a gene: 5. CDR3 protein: CASSLAGGFSGELFF. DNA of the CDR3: TGTGCCAGCAGCCTAGCGGGAGGATTTTCCGGGGAGCTGTTTTTT.

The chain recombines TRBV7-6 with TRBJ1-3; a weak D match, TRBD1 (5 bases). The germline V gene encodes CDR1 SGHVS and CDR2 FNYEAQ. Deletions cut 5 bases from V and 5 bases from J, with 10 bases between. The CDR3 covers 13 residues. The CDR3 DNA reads TGTGCCAGCAGCCGGGACCGCCGAAACACCATATATTTT. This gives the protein CASSRDRRNTIYF.

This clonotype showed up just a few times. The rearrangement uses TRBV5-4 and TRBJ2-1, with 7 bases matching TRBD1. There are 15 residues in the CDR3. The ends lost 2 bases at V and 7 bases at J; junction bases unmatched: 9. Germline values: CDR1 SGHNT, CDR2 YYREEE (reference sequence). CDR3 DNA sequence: TGTGCCAGCAGCTTCGTAGGGGGCGCCGATAATGAGCAGTTCTTC. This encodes CASSFVGGADNEQFF. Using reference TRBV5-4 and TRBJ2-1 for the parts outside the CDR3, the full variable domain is ETGVTQSPTHLIKTRGQQVTLRCSSQSGHNTVSWYQQALGQGPQFIFQYYREEENGRGNFPPRFSGLQFPNYSSELNVNALELDDSALYLCASSFVGGADNEQFFGPGTRLTVL.

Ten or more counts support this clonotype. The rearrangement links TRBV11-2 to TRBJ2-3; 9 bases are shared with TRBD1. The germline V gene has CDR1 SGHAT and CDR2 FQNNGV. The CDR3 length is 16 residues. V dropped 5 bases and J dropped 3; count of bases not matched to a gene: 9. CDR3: CASSNRDRDGTDTQYF. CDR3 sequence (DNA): TGTGCCAGCAGCAACCGGGACAGGGACGGGACAGATACGCAGTATTTT.

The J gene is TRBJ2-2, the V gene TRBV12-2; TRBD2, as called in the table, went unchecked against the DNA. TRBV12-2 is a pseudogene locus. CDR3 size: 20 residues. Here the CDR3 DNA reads TGTGCAAGTCGCTTAGTGTGGAGCCCTAACGGCGGGATGAACACCGGGGAGCTGTTTTTT. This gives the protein CASRLVWSPNGGMNTGELFF.

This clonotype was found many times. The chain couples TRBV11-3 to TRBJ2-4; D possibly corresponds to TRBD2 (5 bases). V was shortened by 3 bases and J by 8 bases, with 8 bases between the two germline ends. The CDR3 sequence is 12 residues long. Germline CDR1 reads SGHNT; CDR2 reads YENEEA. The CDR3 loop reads CASSFSGDIQYF. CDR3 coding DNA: TGTGCCAGCAGCTTTTCCGGGGACATTCAGTACTTC.

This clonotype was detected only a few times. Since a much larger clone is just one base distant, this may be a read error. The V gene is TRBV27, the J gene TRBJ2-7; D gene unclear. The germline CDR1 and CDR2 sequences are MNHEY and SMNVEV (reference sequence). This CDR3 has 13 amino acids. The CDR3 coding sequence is TGTGCCAGCAGTTTGTCTCACTCGTACGAGCGGTACTTC. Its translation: CASSLSHSYERYF.

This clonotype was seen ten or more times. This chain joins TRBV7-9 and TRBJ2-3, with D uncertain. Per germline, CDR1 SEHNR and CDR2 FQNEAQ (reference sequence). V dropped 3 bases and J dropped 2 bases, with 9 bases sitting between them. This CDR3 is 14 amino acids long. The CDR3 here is CASSFAQNTDTQYF. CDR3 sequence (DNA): TGTGCCAGCAGCTTTGCCCAGAACACAGATACGCAGTATTTT.

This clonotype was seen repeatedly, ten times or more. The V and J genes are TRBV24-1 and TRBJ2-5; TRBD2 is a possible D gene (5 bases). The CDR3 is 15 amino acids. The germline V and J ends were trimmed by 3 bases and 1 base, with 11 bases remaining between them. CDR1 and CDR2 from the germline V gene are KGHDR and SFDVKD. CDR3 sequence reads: CATSDEVEGQETQYF. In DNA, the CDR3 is TGTGCCACCAGTGATGAGGTAGAGGGCCAAGAGACCCAGTACTTC.

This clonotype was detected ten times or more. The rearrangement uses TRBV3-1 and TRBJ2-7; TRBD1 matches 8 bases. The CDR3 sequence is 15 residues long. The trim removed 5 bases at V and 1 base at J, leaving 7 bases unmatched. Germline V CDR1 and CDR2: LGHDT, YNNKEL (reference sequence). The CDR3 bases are TGTGCCAGCAGCGGACGGGACAGGTTTTCCTACGAGCAGTACTTC. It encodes CASSGRDRFSYEQYF.

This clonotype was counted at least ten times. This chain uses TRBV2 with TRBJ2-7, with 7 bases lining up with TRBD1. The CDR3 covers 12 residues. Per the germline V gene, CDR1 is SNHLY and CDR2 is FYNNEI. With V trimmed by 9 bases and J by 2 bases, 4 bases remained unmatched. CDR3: CARRDSTYEQYF. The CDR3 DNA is TGTGCCAGGAGGGACAGCACCTACGAGCAGTACTTC.

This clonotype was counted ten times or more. CDR3: CASSIVQTNGYTF. The CDR3 coding sequence is TGTGCCAGTAGTATTGTCCAGACGAATGGCTACACCTTC. This sequence joins TRBV19 and TRBJ1-2; D is undetermined. V lost 3 bases to trimming and J lost 6 bases, with 11 bases between them. CDR3 length equals 13 residues. Germline CDR1 LNHDA, CDR2 SQIVND (reference sequence).

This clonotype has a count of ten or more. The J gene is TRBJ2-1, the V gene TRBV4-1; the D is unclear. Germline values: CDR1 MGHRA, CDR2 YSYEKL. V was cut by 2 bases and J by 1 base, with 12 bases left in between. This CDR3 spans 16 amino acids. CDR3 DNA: TGCGCCAGCAGCCAATATGCCGGGTTTTCCTACAATGAGCAGTTCTTC. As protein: CASSQYAGFSYNEQFF.

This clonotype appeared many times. The CDR3 DNA reads TGTGCCAGTACCCAAGACAGAAGGGGTAATCAGCCCCAGCATTTT. Residues: CASTQDRRGNQPQHF. V and J are TRBV19 and TRBJ1-5; weak D call: TRBD1 (5 bases). With 7 bases removed from V and 4 bases from J, the gap between germline ends came to 17 bases. This CDR3 is 15 amino acids long. Looked up from germline, CDR1 is LNHDA and CDR2 is SQIVND (reference sequence).

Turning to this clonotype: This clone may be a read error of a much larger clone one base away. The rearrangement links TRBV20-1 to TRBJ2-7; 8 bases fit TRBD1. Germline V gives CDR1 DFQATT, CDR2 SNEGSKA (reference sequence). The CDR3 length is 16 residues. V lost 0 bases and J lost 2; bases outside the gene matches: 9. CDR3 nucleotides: TGCAGTGCTAGAGATCAAGGACAGGGCGACCCCTACGAGCAGTACTTC. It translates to CSARDQGQGDPYEQYF.

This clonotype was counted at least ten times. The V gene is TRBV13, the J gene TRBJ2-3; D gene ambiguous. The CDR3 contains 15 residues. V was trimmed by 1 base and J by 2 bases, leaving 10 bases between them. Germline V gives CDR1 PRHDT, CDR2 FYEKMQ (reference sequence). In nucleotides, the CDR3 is TGTGCCAGCAGCTTAGTTGCAGGATCCACAGATACGCAGTATTTT. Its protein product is CASSLVAGSTDTQYF.

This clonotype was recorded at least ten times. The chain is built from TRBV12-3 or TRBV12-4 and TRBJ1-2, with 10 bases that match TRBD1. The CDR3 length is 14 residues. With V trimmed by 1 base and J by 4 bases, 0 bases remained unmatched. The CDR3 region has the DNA TGTGCCAGCAGTTTAGGGACAGGGGGCTATGGCTACACCTTC. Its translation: CASSLGTGGYGYTF.

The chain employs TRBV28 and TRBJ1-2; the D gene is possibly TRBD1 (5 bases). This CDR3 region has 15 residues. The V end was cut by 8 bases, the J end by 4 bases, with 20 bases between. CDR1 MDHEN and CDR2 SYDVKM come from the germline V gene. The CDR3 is CASQTRGPTIYGYTF. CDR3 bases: TGTGCCAGCCAAACTAGGGGTCCGACCATCTATGGCTACACCTTC.

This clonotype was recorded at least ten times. Here the CDR3 DNA reads TGTGCCAGCAGTTTTAGTGGATTAACCTACGAGCAGTACTTC. Residues: CASSFSGLTYEQYF. This chain uses TRBV27 with TRBJ2-7, with D unresolved. CDR3 length: 14 amino acids. Germline loops: CDR1 MNHEY, CDR2 SMNVEV (reference sequence). The V and J ends lost 3 bases and 2 bases respectively, with 11 bases between them.

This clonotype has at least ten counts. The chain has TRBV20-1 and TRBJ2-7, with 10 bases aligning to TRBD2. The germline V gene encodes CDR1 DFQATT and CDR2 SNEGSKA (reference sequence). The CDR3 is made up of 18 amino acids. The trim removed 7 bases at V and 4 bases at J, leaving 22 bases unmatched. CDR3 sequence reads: CSVTRLAGQASSFYEQYF. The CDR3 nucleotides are TGCAGTGTCACCAGACTAGCGGGTCAAGCCAGTTCTTTTTACGAGCAGTACTTC.

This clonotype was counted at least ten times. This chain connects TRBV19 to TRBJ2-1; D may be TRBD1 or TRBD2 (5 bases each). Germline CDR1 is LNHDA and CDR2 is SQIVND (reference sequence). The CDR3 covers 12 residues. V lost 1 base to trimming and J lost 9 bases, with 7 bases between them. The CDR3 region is CASSIGGSEQFF. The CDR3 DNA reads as TGTGCCAGTAGTATAGGGGGGTCTGAGCAGTTCTTC. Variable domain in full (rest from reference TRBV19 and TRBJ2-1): DGGITQSPKYLFRKEGQNVTLSCEQNLNHDAMYWYRQDPGQGLRLIYYSQIVNDFQKGDIAEGYSVSREKKESFPLTVTSAQKNPTAFYLCASSIGGSEQFFGPGTRLTVL.